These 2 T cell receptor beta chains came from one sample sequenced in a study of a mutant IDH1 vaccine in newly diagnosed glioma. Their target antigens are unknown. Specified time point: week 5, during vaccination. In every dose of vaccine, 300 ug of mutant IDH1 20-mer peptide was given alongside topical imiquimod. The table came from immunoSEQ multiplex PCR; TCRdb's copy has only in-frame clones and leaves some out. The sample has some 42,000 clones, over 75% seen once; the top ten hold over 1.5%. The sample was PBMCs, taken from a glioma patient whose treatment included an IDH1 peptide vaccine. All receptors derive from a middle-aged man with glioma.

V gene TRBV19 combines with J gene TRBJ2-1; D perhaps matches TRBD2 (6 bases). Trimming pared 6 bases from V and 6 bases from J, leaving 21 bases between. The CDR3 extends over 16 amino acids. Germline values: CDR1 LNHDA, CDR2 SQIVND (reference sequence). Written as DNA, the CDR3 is TGTGCCAGTAGAACCCTCGGGGGAGGAGTTCGCAATGAGCAGTTCTTC. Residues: CASRTLGGGVRNEQFF.

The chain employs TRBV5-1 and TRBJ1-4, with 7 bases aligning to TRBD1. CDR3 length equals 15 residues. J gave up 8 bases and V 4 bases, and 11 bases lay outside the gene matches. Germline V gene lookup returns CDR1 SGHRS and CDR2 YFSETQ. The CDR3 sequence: CASSPGGTEGEKLFF. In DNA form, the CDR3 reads TGCGCCAGCAGCCCAGGGGGGACAGAAGGGGAAAAACTGTTTTTT. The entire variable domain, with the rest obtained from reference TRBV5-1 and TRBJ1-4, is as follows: KAGVTQTPRYLIKTRGQQVTLSCSPISGHRSVSWYQQTPGQGLQFLFEYFSETQRNKGNFPGRFSGRQFSNSRSEMNVSTLELGDSALYLCASSPGGTEGEKLFFGSGTQLSVL.